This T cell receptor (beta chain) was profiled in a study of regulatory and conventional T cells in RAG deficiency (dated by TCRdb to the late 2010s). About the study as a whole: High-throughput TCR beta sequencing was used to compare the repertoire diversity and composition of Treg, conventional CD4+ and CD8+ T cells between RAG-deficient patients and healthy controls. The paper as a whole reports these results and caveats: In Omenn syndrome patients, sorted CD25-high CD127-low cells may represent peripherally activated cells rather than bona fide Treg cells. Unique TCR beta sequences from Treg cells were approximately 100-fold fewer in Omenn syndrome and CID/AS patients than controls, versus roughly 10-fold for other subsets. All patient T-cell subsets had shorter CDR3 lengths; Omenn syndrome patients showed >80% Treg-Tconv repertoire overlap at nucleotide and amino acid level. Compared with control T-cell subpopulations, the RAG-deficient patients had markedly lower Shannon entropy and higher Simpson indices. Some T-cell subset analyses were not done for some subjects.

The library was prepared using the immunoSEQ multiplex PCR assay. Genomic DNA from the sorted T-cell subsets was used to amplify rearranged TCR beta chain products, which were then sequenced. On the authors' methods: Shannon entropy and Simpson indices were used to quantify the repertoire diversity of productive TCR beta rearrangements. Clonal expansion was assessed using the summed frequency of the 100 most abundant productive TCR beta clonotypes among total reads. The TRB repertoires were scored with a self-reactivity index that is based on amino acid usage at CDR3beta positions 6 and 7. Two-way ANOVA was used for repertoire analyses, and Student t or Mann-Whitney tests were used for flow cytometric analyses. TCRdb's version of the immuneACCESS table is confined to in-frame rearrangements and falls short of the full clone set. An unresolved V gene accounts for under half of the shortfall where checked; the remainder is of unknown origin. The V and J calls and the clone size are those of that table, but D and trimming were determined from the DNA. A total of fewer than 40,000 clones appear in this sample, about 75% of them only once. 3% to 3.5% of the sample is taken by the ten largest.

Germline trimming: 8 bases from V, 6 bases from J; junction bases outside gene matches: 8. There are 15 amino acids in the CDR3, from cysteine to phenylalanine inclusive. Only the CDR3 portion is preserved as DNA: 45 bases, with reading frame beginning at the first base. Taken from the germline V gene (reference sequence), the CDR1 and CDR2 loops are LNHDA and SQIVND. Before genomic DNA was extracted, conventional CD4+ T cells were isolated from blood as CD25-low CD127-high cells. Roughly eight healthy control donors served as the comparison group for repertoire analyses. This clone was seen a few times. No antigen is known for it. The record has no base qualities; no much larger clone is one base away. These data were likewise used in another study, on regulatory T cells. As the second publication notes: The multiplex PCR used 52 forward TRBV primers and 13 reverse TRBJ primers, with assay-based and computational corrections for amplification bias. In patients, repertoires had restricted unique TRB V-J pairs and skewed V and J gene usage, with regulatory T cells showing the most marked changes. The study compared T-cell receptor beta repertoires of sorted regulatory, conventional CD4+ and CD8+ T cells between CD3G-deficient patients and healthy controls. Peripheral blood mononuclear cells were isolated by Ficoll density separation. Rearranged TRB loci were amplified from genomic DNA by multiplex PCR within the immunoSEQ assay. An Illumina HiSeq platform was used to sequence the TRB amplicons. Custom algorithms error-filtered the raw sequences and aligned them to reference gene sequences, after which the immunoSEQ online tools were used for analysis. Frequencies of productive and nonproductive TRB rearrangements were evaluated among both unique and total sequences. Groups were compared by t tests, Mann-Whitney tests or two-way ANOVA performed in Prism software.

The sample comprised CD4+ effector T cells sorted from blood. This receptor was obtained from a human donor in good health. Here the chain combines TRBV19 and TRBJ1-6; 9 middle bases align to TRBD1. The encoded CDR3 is CASGQGLSPNSPLHF. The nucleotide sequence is TGTGCCAGTGGACAGGGGCTTTCACCTAATTCACCCCTCCACTTT. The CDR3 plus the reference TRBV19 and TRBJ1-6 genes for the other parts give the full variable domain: DGGITQSPKYLFRKEGQNVTLSCEQNLNHDAMYWYRQDPGQGLRLIYYSQIVNDFQKGDIAEGYSVSREKKESFPLTVTSAQKNPTAFYLCASGQGLSPNSPLHFGNGTRLTVT.